This T cell receptor beta chain is from a study of regulatory T cells in long-lasting Graves disease. Study-wide findings and caveats: Persistent Graves' patients showed less TCR diversity than newly diagnosed ones. Favored usage of TRBV28, TRBJ1-2 and TRBJ2-5 was recorded in persistent disease.

This clonotype was observed at least ten times. Antigen specificity is unknown. Germline CDR1 reads DFQATT; CDR2 reads SNEGSKA (reference sequence). CDR3 length: 13 residues. Between the trimmed V and J ends, which lost 0 bases and 5 bases, there was a span of 10 bases. Libraries of TCR beta came from iRepertoire HTBI primers plus Arm-PCR of CDR3 regions. MiXCR, applied by TCRdb to the multiplex PCR reads, yields one record per CDR3 protein. The sample carries roughly 510,000 distinct CDR3 sequences, 15% to 20% recorded once. Time point indicated: newly diagnosed GD, antithyroid drugs for less than 3 months. PBMC RNA served as the TCR library source. The patients were drawn from one endocrinology department in Xi'an, China. The sample also formed part of further work on T cells in Graves' hyperthyroidism and ophthalmopathy. That source notes: In the first-round RT-PCR of the TCR CDR3, the HTBI primer set was used.

The sample in question was peripheral blood mononuclear cells (PBMCs), obtained at new diagnosis, from a patient treated with antithyroid drugs. This clonotype was sampled from a man aged 18 to 29 with Graves disease. The chain couples TRBV20-1 to TRBJ1-1; possibly TRBD1 for D (5 bases). CDR3 loop: CSARDQGGTEAFF. The CDR3 nucleotides read TGCAGTGCTAGAGATCAGGGAGGTACTGAAGCTTTCTTT.